This is a list of T cell receptor beta chains from one sample in a study of T cells in Graves' hyperthyroidism and ophthalmopathy. TCRdb itself ran the multiplex PCR reads through MiXCR, one entry per CDR3 protein. This sample has around 350,000 distinct CDR3 sequences, with 15% to 20% found just once. The sequenced material came from blood. Source of these receptors: a young woman with Graves' hyperthyroidism. Both conserved end residues are part of each CDR3. A D gene is named only where the DNA matches it firmly.

D gene: TRBD1
V gene: TRBV30
J gene: TRBJ2-7
CDR3 protein: CAWRYRGQPYEQYF

D gene: -
V gene: TRBV5-1
J gene: TRBJ2-2
CDR3 protein: CASSLGPQSPTGELFF

D gene: -
V gene: TRBV29-1
J gene: TRBJ1-2
CDR3 protein: CSVEAANYGYTF

D gene: -
V gene: TRBV11-2
J gene: TRBJ1-1
CDR3 protein: CASSLDRPGLENTDAFF

D gene: TRBD2
V gene: TRBV12-3/TRBV12-4
J gene: TRBJ2-5
CDR3 protein: CASSFATSGARDQYF

D gene: -
V gene: TRBV6-5
J gene: TRBJ1-2
CDR3 protein: CASTLGGRNYGYTF

D gene: TRBD2
V gene: TRBV6-1
J gene: TRBJ2-7
CDR3 protein: CASSDRTSGSYEQYF

D gene: -
V gene: TRBV6-5
J gene: TRBJ1-2
CDR3 protein: CASSYGRNYGYTF

D gene: -
V gene: TRBV19
J gene: TRBJ1-5
CDR3 protein: CAQKSRACNQPQHF

D gene: -
V gene: TRBV12-3/TRBV12-4
J gene: TRBJ1-1
CDR3 protein: CASSMGHMNTEAFF

D gene: TRBD2
V gene: TRBV20-1
J gene: TRBJ2-7
CDR3 protein: CSADTSGGSLTYEQYF

D gene: TRBD1
V gene: TRBV7-2
J gene: TRBJ2-5
CDR3 protein: CASSSATGGETQYF

D gene: -
V gene: TRBV6-5
J gene: TRBJ1-5
CDR3 protein: CASSYDSQAPQHF

D gene: -
V gene: TRBV7-2
J gene: TRBJ1-1
CDR3 protein: CASSGYRTAGTEAFF

D gene: -
V gene: TRBV11-3
J gene: TRBJ2-7
CDR3 protein: CASSLDRDTYEQYF

D gene: TRBD1
V gene: TRBV6-1
J gene: TRBJ1-5
CDR3 protein: CASSEWQGGNQPQHF

D gene: -
V gene: TRBV12-3/TRBV12-4
J gene: TRBJ1-5
CDR3 protein: CASSLTDQPQHF

D gene: -
V gene: TRBV10-3
J gene: TRBJ2-4
CDR3 protein: CAISLGGRSKNIQYF

D gene: -
V gene: TRBV7-3
J gene: TRBJ1-1
CDR3 protein: CASSGGISAFF

D gene: -
V gene: TRBV5-1
J gene: TRBJ1-6
CDR3 protein: CASSGGDTDILPLHF

D gene: -
V gene: TRBV11-1
J gene: TRBJ1-1
CDR3 protein: CATRGPLEAFF

D gene: TRBD1
V gene: TRBV7-3
J gene: TRBJ1-1
CDR3 protein: CASSLTGADAFF

D gene: TRBD1
V gene: TRBV12-3/TRBV12-4
J gene: TRBJ2-5
CDR3 protein: CASSRTGATQYF

D gene: -
V gene: TRBV7-8
J gene: TRBJ1-5
CDR3 protein: CASSPASGRGQPQHF

D gene: -
V gene: TRBV3-1
J gene: TRBJ1-1
CDR3 protein: CASSPMAGLTEAFF

D gene: -
V gene: TRBV20-1
J gene: TRBJ2-2
CDR3 protein: CSEVGGAVGNTGELFF

D gene: -
V gene: TRBV7-2
J gene: TRBJ1-1
CDR3 protein: CASSSSTWTNTEAFF

D gene: -
V gene: TRBV11-2
J gene: TRBJ1-5
CDR3 protein: CASSSRAKHF

D gene: -
V gene: TRBV6-2/TRBV6-3
J gene: TRBJ2-2
CDR3 protein: CASIPENTGELFF

D gene: TRBD1
V gene: TRBV20-1
J gene: TRBJ1-5
CDR3 protein: CSAPKGTADRNQPQHF

D gene: -
V gene: TRBV7-3
J gene: TRBJ1-1
CDR3 protein: CASSFELLDTEAFF

D gene: -
V gene: TRBV5-1
J gene: TRBJ2-7
CDR3 protein: CASSLAGSRSAYEQYF

D gene: TRBD1
V gene: TRBV5-1
J gene: TRBJ1-1
CDR3 protein: CASSFEGTAYTEAFF

D gene: -
V gene: TRBV7-4
J gene: TRBJ2-7
CDR3 protein: CASSLARGAGRFYEQYF

D gene: -
V gene: TRBV15
J gene: TRBJ1-2
CDR3 protein: CATSRDSAGGGYGYTF

D gene: -
V gene: TRBV5-1
J gene: TRBJ1-1
CDR3 protein: CASSLAERTWNTEAFF

D gene: -
V gene: TRBV12-3/TRBV12-4
J gene: TRBJ1-1
CDR3 protein: CASSLGMNTEAFF

D gene: -
V gene: TRBV5-1
J gene: TRBJ2-5
CDR3 protein: CASSIRDSGETQYF

D gene: -
V gene: TRBV6-5
J gene: TRBJ1-2
CDR3 protein: CASSYLTLARNYGYTF

D gene: -
V gene: TRBV20-1
J gene: TRBJ1-6
CDR3 protein: CSAREGSGWGSPLHF

D gene: -
V gene: TRBV14
J gene: TRBJ2-2
CDR3 protein: CASSQEGVAGRNTGELFF

D gene: -
V gene: TRBV7-7
J gene: TRBJ1-5
CDR3 protein: CASSPGQLLNQPQHF

D gene: -
V gene: TRBV30
J gene: TRBJ2-3
CDR3 protein: CAWSTLGLDTDTQYF

D gene: TRBD1
V gene: TRBV6-1
J gene: TRBJ1-5
CDR3 protein: CASRTGGPGAQHF

D gene: -
V gene: TRBV15
J gene: TRBJ1-2
CDR3 protein: CATSRAMRGNGYTF

D gene: -
V gene: TRBV2
J gene: TRBJ1-1
CDR3 protein: CASSEYRVKTEAFF

D gene: -
V gene: TRBV13
J gene: TRBJ2-1
CDR3 protein: CASSKGPMDNEQFF

D gene: -
V gene: TRBV18
J gene: TRBJ2-5
CDR3 protein: CASSPSNGLETQYF

D gene: -
V gene: TRBV20-1
J gene: TRBJ1-2
CDR3 protein: CSAGCPSLLDDNYGYTF

D gene: TRBD2
V gene: TRBV6-5
J gene: TRBJ2-2
CDR3 protein: CASSYRRGGTGELFF

D gene: -
V gene: TRBV18
J gene: TRBJ1-2
CDR3 protein: CASSQETQDPYGYTF

D gene: -
V gene: TRBV29-1
J gene: TRBJ1-5
CDR3 protein: CSAQDPNQPQHF

D gene: TRBD2
V gene: TRBV20-1
J gene: TRBJ2-2
CDR3 protein: CSAQQNLGGRPGELFF

D gene: -
V gene: TRBV12-3/TRBV12-4
J gene: TRBJ2-5
CDR3 protein: CASSPRDSAKETQYF

D gene: -
V gene: TRBV10-1
J gene: TRBJ2-5
CDR3 protein: CASSEGGAAETQYF

D gene: TRBD1
V gene: TRBV6-1
J gene: TRBJ1-2
CDR3 protein: CASRPGTGYGYTF

D gene: TRBD1
V gene: TRBV7-9
J gene: TRBJ2-5
CDR3 protein: CASSSDRDVPYF